Shown below are 16 T cell receptor delta chains from a single sample sequenced in a study of γδ T cells in repeated Plasmodium falciparum infection (dated by TCRdb to the early 2020s). For bulk TCR repertoire analysis, Vgamma9/Vdelta2+ and Vdelta2-negative gammadelta T cell populations were isolated by flow sorting from peripheral blood mononuclear cells. The protocol used for the library was multiplex PCR. TCRdb names Illumina MiSeq as the instrument used. Public reads were reanalyzed in TCRdb with CATT, and rows carrying the same DNA were merged afterwards. In this sample the table shows about 57,000 delta-chain clones, about 1.5% of which occur a single time. In total, the top ten clones hold about 15% of the sample. The sequencing sample was made of gamma-delta T cells from blood. Source of these receptors: a pool of human donors (malaria-infected and uninfected, not separated).

This clone showed up many times. This chain joins TRDV1 and TRDJ1; 9 bases map to TRDD2. This CDR3 has 24 amino acids. Germline CDR1 is TSWWSYY and CDR2 is QGS. V shed 1 base and J 0 bases; nucleotides not matched to a gene: 27. This chain's CDR3 is CALGERPSYVPYLGVHLYTDKLIF. The CDR3 coding sequence is TGTGCTCTTGGGGAACGTCCTTCCTACGTTCCCTACTTGGGGGTTCATCTATACACCGATAAACTCATCTTT.

This clone occurred many times. Other DNA sequences from this sample encode an identical CDR3 as well. The rearrangement links TRDV1 to TRDJ1; D is undetermined. Trimming removed 0 bases at V and 10 bases at J, with 15 bases between. The CDR3 is 14 residues long. Germline loops: CDR1 TSWWSYY, CDR2 QGS. The DNA for the CDR3 is TGTGCTCTTGGGGAACTTCCGAAGAGAGACAGACTCATCTTT. Translation gives CALGELPKRDRLIF.

Of note for this clone: This DNA's translation differs at residue 4 from TCRdb's protein, which comes from a much larger clone; a read error is likely, and the protein shown is translated from the DNA. The V call is TRDV1, the J call TRDJ1, with 11 nucleotides matching TRDD3. No J gene is reported in TCRdb; it was inferred here by comparing the DNA with germline. Germline loops: CDR1 TSWWSYY, CDR2 QGS. The CDR3 sequence is 19 residues long. CDR3 nucleotide sequence: TGTGCTCTTAGGGAACGCCCCCTGGGGGATACTGTATACACCGATAAACTCATCTTT. Protein: CALRERPLGDTVYTDKLIF.

There are a few counts of this clone. TCRdb assigns this DNA the protein of a much larger clone, which departs from its translation at residue 10; this likely reflects a read error, and the protein shown comes from translating the DNA. V gene TRDV2 combines with J gene TRDJ1; TRDD3 matches 7 bases. In germline, CDR1 is GEAIGNYY, CDR2 EKD. CDR3 length: 21 residues. V was clipped by 1 base and J by 0 bases; unmatched bases: 22. CDR3 nucleotide sequence: TGTGCCTGTGACACATCGATACTGGGGAACTTAATCCCGCGGTACACCGATAAACTCATCTTT. It yields the protein CACDTSILGNLIPRYTDKLIF.

This clone was seen ten or more times. This may come from a read error, since a much larger clone is one base off. Other DNA variants within this sample encode the same CDR3. The rearrangement uses TRDV1 and TRDJ1; weak D call: TRDD3 (6 bases). V lost 5 bases and J lost 11, with 36 bases in between. The CDR3 totals 19 residues. CDR1 TSWWSYY and CDR2 QGS come from the germline V gene. CDR3 in DNA: TGTGCTCTTGGGTCATTCGCCCCCCTACTGGGACGACCTCGGTTTAAGCTCATCTTT. It yields the protein CALGSFAPLLGRPRFKLIF.

Notes on this clone: With a far larger clone one base away, a read error is the likely cause. Other DNA sequences within the sample encode an identical CDR3. The chain joins TRDV1 to TRDJ1, with 12 bases aligning to TRDD3. No J gene was available from TCRdb, and it was assigned here by a germline match of the DNA. V dropped 2 bases and J dropped 5; count of bases not matched to a gene: 21. The CDR3 runs 21 residues. The germline V gene has CDR1 TSWWSYY and CDR2 QGS. For the CDR3, the DNA is TGTGCTCTTGGGGAATTCACGGCGGTACTGGGGGATACCGTCGTCATGGATAAACTCATCTTT. Its translation is CALGEFTAVLGDTVVMDKLIF.

This clone has a count of ten or more. With only one base between it and a far larger clone, this is likely a read error. Other DNA sequences in the same sample also yield this CDR3. The chain recombines TRDV2 with TRDJ3; 7 nucleotides align to TRDD3. TCRdb carries no J gene annotation; the J gene was assigned here by matching the DNA with germline. V dropped 0 bases and J dropped 1; count of bases not matched to a gene: 2. The CDR3 spans 17 residues. Per the germline V gene, CDR1 is GEAIGNYY and CDR2 is EKD. The CDR3: CACDTWGSSWDTRQMFF. CDR3 nucleotide sequence: TGTGCCTGTGACACCTGGGGGAGTTCCTGGGACACCCGACAGATGTTTTTC.

Regarding this clone: The protein in TCRdb stems from a much larger clone and differs at residue 15 from this DNA's translation, likely a read error; here the protein is translated from the DNA. In DNA, the CDR3 is TGTGCTCTTGGGGAACTCTCCGGTACTGGGGGACCCGATAAACGCATCTTT. It encodes CALGELSGTGGPDKRIF. The genes are TRDV1 and TRDJ1; 9 bases map to TRDD3. Germline-derived CDR1 and CDR2 are TSWWSYY and QGS. The CDR3 contains 17 residues.

The V call is TRDV3, the J call TRDJ1; 8 bases line up with TRDD3. TCRdb lists no J gene, so it was determined here by aligning the DNA to germline. This CDR3 has 14 residues. The germline gives CDR1 TVYSNPD, CDR2 GDNSRS (reference sequence). V lost 2 bases, J lost 7 bases, and 12 bases stayed unmatched. The CDR3 DNA reads as TGTGCCTTTTTTATGACTCTACTGGGGGCTAAACTCATCTTT. Translation: CAFFMTLLGAKLIF.

Concerning this clone itself: A far larger clone differs by one base, so this is likely a read error. Other nucleotide sequences from this sample produce the same CDR3. J is TRDJ1 and V is TRDV1; D might be TRDD3 (5 bases). TCRdb does not report a J gene; here it was assigned by matching the DNA to germline references. The CDR3 is made up of 19 amino acids. Germline CDR1 and CDR2: TSWWSYY and QGS. The CDR3 nucleotides are TGTGCCCTTGGGGAGCATTCCCTTTTTTGGGATTGGCGAACCGATAAACTCATCTTT. Translation: CALGEHSLFWDWRTDKLIF.

Points on this clone: This DNA's translation differs at residue 18 from TCRdb's protein, which comes from a much larger clone; a read error is likely, and the protein shown is translated from the DNA. The chain links TRDV1 to TRDJ3; a possible D gene is TRDD3 (7 bases). The J gene is absent in TCRdb and was assigned here via DNA matching to germline. The CDR3 is 24 residues long. Germline CDR1 and CDR2: TSWWSYY and QGS. The CDR3 DNA sequence: TGTGCTCTTGGGGTCCCACGCCTGATGGAAATACTGGGGAAGGGTTCCTGGGGCACCCGACAGATGTTTTTC. This sequence encodes CALGVPRLMEILGKGSWGTRQMFF.

About this clone: TCRdb's listed protein matches a much larger clone and diverges from this DNA's translation at residue 13, likely through a read error; the protein shown comes from the DNA. This chain joins TRDV1 and TRDJ1, with D possibly TRDD3 on 6 matching bases. CDR1 TSWWSYY and CDR2 QGS come from the germline V gene. The CDR3 is 21 residues long. Trimming pared 0 bases from V and 3 bases from J, leaving 29 bases between. CDR3 sequence reads: CALGELHPTPDGRYDPDKLIF. The CDR3 DNA is TGTGCTCTTGGGGAACTTCACCCTACCCCAGATGGGAGATACGACCCCGATAAACTCATCTTT.

With respect to this clone: A read error is the likely source, as a far larger clone sits one nucleotide away. The sample contains more than one DNA sequence encoding this CDR3. The chain uses TRDV1 and TRDJ1; 11 bases are shared with TRDD3. The CDR3 runs to 21 residues. Germline V CDR1 and CDR2: TSWWSYY, QGS. The CDR3 nucleotides read TGCGCTCTTGGGGAACGGACCATCGATGGGGGATACGGTTCTTATACCGATAAACTCATCTTT. Amino acid sequence: CALGERTIDGGYGSYTDKLIF.

The sample holds many counts of this clone. It differs at one base from a far larger clone, so likely a read error. This specimen includes other DNA sequences encoding the same CDR3. CDR3 nucleotides: TGCGCCTGTGACACCGGGGGCGATAAACTCATCTTT. Translated, it gives CACDTGGDKLIF. The gene calls are TRDV2 and TRDJ1; a possible D gene is TRDD3 (5 bases). The J gene, missing from TCRdb, was assigned here through DNA to germline matching. The CDR3 sequence is 12 residues long. Germline loops: CDR1 GEAIGNYY, CDR2 EKD.

About this clone: The TCRdb record carries a much larger clone's protein, which differs from this DNA's translation at residue 13; a read error is the likely cause, and the protein listed here is the DNA translation. J is TRDJ1 and V is TRDV1; 8 nucleotides agree with TRDD3. As TCRdb names no J gene, one was assigned here on the basis of a DNA match to germline. Trimming removed 0 bases from V and 0 bases from J; junction bases left unmatched: 21. The CDR3 has 22 residues. Germline V CDR1 and CDR2: TSWWSYY, QGS. The CDR3 loop reads CALGELRLTFWGRTSYTDKLIF. The CDR3 nucleotides read TGTGCTCTTGGGGAACTAAGACTGACCTTCTGGGGGAGAACTAGCTACACCGATAAACTCATCTTT.

In this sample, this clone turned up many times. This likely came from a read error, as a far larger clone is one base away. In the same sample, other DNA sequences code for this CDR3. The rearrangement joins TRDV1 to TRDJ1, with TRDD3 identical over 7 bases. TCRdb lists no J gene, so it was determined here by aligning the DNA to germline. The ends lost 2 bases at V and 3 bases at J; junction bases unmatched: 15. Germline loops: CDR1 TSWWSYY, CDR2 QGS. CDR3 length equals 18 residues. This chain's CDR3 is CALGELTGSGYGADKLIF. The CDR3 bases are TGTGCTCTTGGGGAATTAACGGGTTCAGGATACGGAGCCGATAAACTCATCTTT.